The next 19 T cell receptor beta chains were all read from a single sample in a study of cytomegalovirus exposure and HLA in healthy donors. The table came from immunoSEQ multiplex PCR; TCRdb's copy has only in-frame clones and leaves some out. Of 350,000 or so clones listed, around 86% are singletons. The sequenced sample consisted of PBMCs. The receptors here all came from a woman under 30 in good health and CMV-seronegative.

The chain uses TRBV4-3 and TRBJ1-1; 8 positions match TRBD1. The CDR3 length is 14 residues. Unmatched junction bases numbered 3, after V lost 3 bases and J lost 3 bases. Germline V gene lookup returns CDR1 LGHNA and CDR2 YSLEER. The CDR3 sequence is CASSQETGDTEAFF. Here the CDR3 DNA reads TGCGCCAGCAGCCAGGAGACAGGGGACACTGAAGCTTTCTTT.

The V and J genes are TRBV28 and TRBJ2-2; D might be TRBD2 (6 bases). Germline values: CDR1 MDHEN, CDR2 SYDVKM. The V gene lost 4 bases and the J gene lost 5 bases, with 20 bases spanning the gap. This CDR3 contains 17 residues. This CDR3 is CASSWRGKCKGTGELFF. The CDR3 DNA reads TGTGCCAGCAGTTGGAGGGGAAAGTGCAAGGGTACCGGGGAGCTGTTTTTT.

The chain links TRBV27 to TRBJ2-7; 8 bases fit TRBD1. The junction had 2 bases not matched to a gene; V was cut back by 2 bases and J by 2 bases. This CDR3 is 14 amino acids long. From germline, CDR1 is MNHEY and CDR2 SMNVEV (reference sequence). The CDR3 coding sequence is TGTGCCAGCAGTTTAGGACAGGGTGCCTACGAGCAGTACTTC. Its protein product is CASSLGQGAYEQYF.

The chain is built from TRBV9 and TRBJ2-2, with D maybe TRBD1 (5 bases). The CDR3 is 16 residues long. The V and J ends lost 0 bases and 8 bases respectively, with 17 bases between them. Looked up from germline, CDR1 is SGDLS and CDR2 is YYNGEE. Written as DNA, the CDR3 is TGTGCCAGCAGCGTAGAGGGCCTCGGACAAGGGGGGGAGCTGTTTTTT. Translation gives CASSVEGLGQGGELFF.

The gene calls are TRBV10-3 and TRBJ2-3; 11 nucleotides match TRBD2. V gave up 11 bases and J gave up 5 bases; unmatched junction bases: 6. The CDR3 extends over 13 amino acids. Germline values: CDR1 ENHRY, CDR2 SYGVKD. CDR3 residues: CASQLAGVDTQYF. The CDR3 coding sequence is TGTGCCTCTCAACTAGCGGGAGTAGATACGCAGTATTTT.

The chain joins TRBV18 to TRBJ2-1; 9 bases fit TRBD1. The CDR3 contains 15 residues. The ends lost 3 bases at V and 5 bases at J; junction bases unmatched: 5. Per the germline V gene, CDR1 is KGHSH and CDR2 is LQKENI. CDR3 sequence: CASSPVGQGNNEQFF. The CDR3 DNA follows: TGTGCCAGCTCACCTGTGGGACAGGGAAACAATGAGCAGTTCTTC.

This chain connects TRBV5-5 to TRBJ1-2, with 10 positions matching TRBD1. The CDR3 is 15 amino acids. The germline CDR1 and CDR2 sequences are SGHKS and YYEKEE (reference sequence). The V segment lost 4 bases and the J segment 4 bases; nucleotides outside the gene matches: 7. CDR3 sequence reads: CASSRDRGRVYGYTF. The CDR3 coding sequence is TGTGCCAGCAGCCGAGACAGGGGGCGCGTCTATGGCTACACCTTC.

This chain links TRBV5-5 with TRBJ2-7, with D unresolved. The V gene's germline CDR1 is SGHKS and CDR2 YYEKEE (reference sequence). The CDR3 runs 13 residues. V was shortened by 4 bases and J by 0 bases, with 8 bases between the two germline ends. CDR3 sequence reads: CASSISSSYEQYF. The CDR3 DNA follows: TGTGCCAGCAGCATATCGAGCTCCTACGAGCAGTACTTC. The full variable domain, completed using reference TRBV5-5 and TRBJ2-7, is DAGVTQSPTHLIKTRGQQVTLRCSPISGHKSVSWYQQVLGQGPQFIFQYYEKEERGRGNFPDRFSARQFPNYSSELNVNALLLGDSALYLCASSISSSYEQYFGPGTRLTVT.

About this clone itself: The same CDR3 also results from other DNA sequences found in this sample. The chain has TRBV7-2 and TRBJ2-5, with no clear D. CDR1 and CDR2 from the germline V gene are SGHTA and FQGNSA. The CDR3 has 11 amino acids. Trimming removed 4 bases from V and 2 bases from J, with 2 bases in between. Here the CDR3 DNA reads TGTGCCAGCAGCTCTCAAGAGACCCAGTACTTC. Protein product: CASSSQETQYF.

The V and J genes are TRBV4-3 and TRBJ1-2; D gene unclear. With 0 bases removed from V and 0 bases from J, the gap between germline ends came to 8 bases. CDR1 and CDR2 (germline): LGHNA, YSLEER. This CDR3 region has 15 residues. The DNA for the CDR3 is TGCGCCAGCAGCCAAGATAGGAGTTCTAACTATGGCTACACCTTC. Translated, it gives CASSQDRSSNYGYTF.

CDR3 nucleotides: TGCGCCAGCAGCCAAGGGACAGGGTCGGGCGGGGAGCTGTTTTTT. Its protein product is CASSQGTGSGGELFF. The chain joins TRBV4-3 to TRBJ2-2; TRBD1 matches at 8 bases. The CDR3 runs to 15 residues. Looked up from germline, CDR1 is LGHNA and CDR2 is YSLEER. J was trimmed by 7 bases and V by 1 base; bases with no gene match: 5.

V usage is TRBV11-2 and J usage is TRBJ2-7; unclear D gene. The CDR3 has 13 residues. Trimming pared 2 bases from V and 6 bases from J, leaving 11 bases between. Germline CDR1 SGHAT, CDR2 FQNNGV. CDR3 amino acids: CASSLPPGVEQYF. In nucleotides, the CDR3 is TGTGCCAGCAGCTTACCCCCAGGCGTCGAGCAGTACTTC.

V gene TRBV5-1 combines with J gene TRBJ2-7, with TRBD2 identical over 7 bases. Germline trimming cut 3 bases from V and 7 bases from J; bases unmatched to any gene: 7. This CDR3 has 13 residues. Germline CDR1 and CDR2: SGHRS and YFSETQ. This CDR3 is CASSSGREFEQYF. The CDR3 nucleotides read TGCGCCAGCAGCTCAGGGCGGGAGTTTGAGCAGTACTTC.

The V call is TRBV28, the J call TRBJ2-7; no definite D call. Trimming left V 6 bases short and J 5 bases short, with 14 bases between. This CDR3 contains 13 residues. In germline, CDR1 is MDHEN, CDR2 SYDVKM. As DNA, the CDR3 is TGTGCCAGCAGGCCGCCGGGTAAGAACGAGCAGTACTTC. Residues: CASRPPGKNEQYF.

The gene calls are TRBV29-1 and TRBJ2-1, with 14 bases matching TRBD2. This CDR3 has 15 residues. Germline loops: CDR1 SQVTM, CDR2 ANQGSEA. Trimming removed 7 bases from V and 10 bases from J; junction bases left unmatched: 12. The CDR3 here is CSAPGGLAGGREQFF. The DNA for the CDR3 is TGCAGCGCACCGGGCGGACTAGCGGGAGGTCGGGAGCAGTTCTTC.

The gene calls are TRBV28 and TRBJ2-2; perhaps TRBD1 as D (5 bases). The CDR3 length is 15 residues. CDR1 and CDR2 (germline): MDHEN, SYDVKM. V was pared by 3 bases and J by 0 bases, with 8 bases between. As DNA, the CDR3 is TGTGCCAGCAGTTTGACAGCTCCGAACACCGGGGAGCTGTTTTTT. It translates to CASSLTAPNTGELFF.

This clone was seen once. The chain joins TRBV18 to TRBJ1-1, with 8 bases that match TRBD1. Germline V gives CDR1 KGHSH, CDR2 LQKENI. V was pared by 6 bases and J by 4 bases, with 4 bases of the junction left unmatched. CDR3 length: 13 amino acids. The DNA for the CDR3 is TGTGCCAGCTCGCTAGGACAGGGCACTGAAGCTTTCTTT. Translating it yields CASSLGQGTEAFF.

The chain carries TRBV5-4 and TRBJ2-1; TRBD2 is a possible D gene (6 bases). CDR3 length: 12 residues. CDR1 and CDR2 (germline): SGHNT, YYREEE (reference sequence). The V gene lost 4 bases and the J gene lost 7 bases, with 9 bases spanning the gap. CDR3 residues: CASSPAGNEQFF. DNA of the CDR3: TGTGCCAGCAGCCCCGCGGGGAATGAGCAGTTCTTC.

The CDR3 bases are TGTGCCAGCAGCTTATCCGCGGGAGCTGGGAGTGAGCAGTTCTTC. Protein product: CASSLSAGAGSEQFF. J is TRBJ2-1 and V is TRBV7-9; TRBD2 aligns across 7 bases. The trim removed 2 bases at V and 9 bases at J, leaving 10 bases unmatched. Germline CDR1 and CDR2: SEHNR and FQNEAQ (reference sequence). The CDR3 sequence is 15 residues long.